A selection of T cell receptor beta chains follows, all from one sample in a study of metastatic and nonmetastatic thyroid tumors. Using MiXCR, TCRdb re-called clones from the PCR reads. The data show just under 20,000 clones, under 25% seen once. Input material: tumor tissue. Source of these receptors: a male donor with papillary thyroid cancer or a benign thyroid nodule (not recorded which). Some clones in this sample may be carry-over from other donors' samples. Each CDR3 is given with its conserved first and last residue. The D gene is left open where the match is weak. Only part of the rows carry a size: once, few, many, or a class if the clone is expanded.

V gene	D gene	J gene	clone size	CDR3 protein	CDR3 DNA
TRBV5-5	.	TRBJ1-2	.	CASSSLCGYAF	TGTGCCAGCAGCTCACTTTGTGGCTACGCCTTC
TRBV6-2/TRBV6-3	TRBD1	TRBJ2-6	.	CASSPPARGQGTSGANVLTF	TGTGCCAGCAGTCCTCCTGCCCGGGGACAGGGGACATCTGGGGCCAACGTCCTGACTTTC
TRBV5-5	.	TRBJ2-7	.	CASSGTDYEQYF	TGTGCCAGCAGCGGGACGGACTACGAGCAGTACTTC
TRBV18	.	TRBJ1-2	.	CASSPRLGEFYGYTF	TGTGCCAGCTCACCCCGATTGGGGGAGTTCTATGGCTACACCTTC
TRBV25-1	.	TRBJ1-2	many	CASSWGSNYGYTF	TGTGCCAGCAGTTGGGGATCTAACTATGGCTACACCTTC
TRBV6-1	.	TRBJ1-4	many	CASSTTPGRRNEKLFF	TGTGCCAGCAGTACGACGCCCGGACGGAGAAATGAAAAACTGTTTTTT
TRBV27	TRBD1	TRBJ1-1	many	CASSQLRDRNTEAFF	TGTGCCAGCAGTCAGTTAAGGGACAGGAACACTGAAGCTTTCTTT
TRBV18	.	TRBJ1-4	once	CASSLADAPGEKLLF	TGTGCCAGCTCACTAGCTGACGCACCGGGGGAAAAACTGTTATTT
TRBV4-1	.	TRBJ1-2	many	CASSRSGTTNEYDGYTF	TGCGCCAGCAGCCGTTCCGGGACAACCAATGAGTATGATGGCTACACCTTC
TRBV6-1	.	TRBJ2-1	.	CASSEALTVKVYNEQFF	TGTGCCAGCAGTGAAGCCCTGACAGTCAAAGTTTACAATGAGCAGTTCTTC
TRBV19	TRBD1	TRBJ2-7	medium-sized	CASSSRWDSPDAFSYEQYF	TGTGCCAGTAGTTCAAGATGGGACAGTCCTGACGCTTTCTCCTACGAGCAGTACTTC
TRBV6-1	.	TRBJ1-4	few	CASGEGGPHNEKLFF	TGTGCCAGCGGTGAAGGAGGCCCCCACAATGAAAAACTGTTCTTT
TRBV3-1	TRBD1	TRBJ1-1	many	CASSPHANRGWNTEAFF	TGTGCCAGCAGCCCCCATGCTAACAGGGGGTGGAACACTGAAGCTTTCTTT
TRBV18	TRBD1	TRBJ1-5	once	CASSPPTGGQPQHF	TGTGCCAGCTCACCACCGACAGGGGGACAGCCCCAGCATTTT
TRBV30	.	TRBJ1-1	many	CAWNLAQLNTEAFF	TGTGCCTGGAACTTAGCTCAGCTGAACACTGAAGCTTTCTTT
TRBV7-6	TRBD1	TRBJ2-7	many	CASSPTGGYEQYF	TGTGCCAGCAGCCCAACAGGGGGCTACGAGCAGTACTTC
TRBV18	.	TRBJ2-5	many	CASSPNQELGGLETQYF	TGTGCCAGCTCACCAAATCAAGAGCTTGGGGGGCTGGAGACCCAGTACTTC
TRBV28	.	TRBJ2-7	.	CASSPLYPSSYEQYF	TGTGCCAGCAGTCCCCTCTACCCGAGCTCCTACGAGCAGTACTTC
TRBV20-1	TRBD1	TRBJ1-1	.	CSAYQGGTESFF	TGCAGTGCTTATCAGGGGGGCACTGAATCTTTCTTT
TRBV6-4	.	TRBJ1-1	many	CASSDSADLNTEAFF	TGTGCCAGCAGTGACTCGGCAGATCTGAACACTGAAGCTTTCTTT
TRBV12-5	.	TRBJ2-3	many	CASGTTTDTQYF	TGTGCTAGTGGTACCACGACGGATACGCAGTATTTT
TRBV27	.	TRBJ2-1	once	CASSCPPGLQQFF	TGTGCCAGCAGTTGCCCGCCGGGGCTCCAACAGTTCTTC
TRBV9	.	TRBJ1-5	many	CASSPGVGFNQPQHF	TGTGCCAGCAGCCCAGGAGTGGGGTTCAATCAGCCCCAGCATTTT
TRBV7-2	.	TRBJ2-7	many	CASSPAGGLSYEQYF	TGTGCCAGCAGCCCAGCAGGGGGACTGTCCTACGAGCAGTACTTC
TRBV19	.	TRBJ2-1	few	CASRDFYNEQFF	TGTGCCAGCCGGGACTTTTACAATGAGCAGTTCTTC
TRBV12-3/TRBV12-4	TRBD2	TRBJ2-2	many	CASSLASGRLNTGELFF	TGTGCCAGCAGTTTAGCTAGCGGGAGGTTGAACACCGGGGAGCTGTTTTTT
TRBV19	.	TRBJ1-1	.	CASSTQVLLNTEAFF	TGTGCCAGTAGTACCCAGGTCCTACTTAACACTGAAGCTTTCTTT
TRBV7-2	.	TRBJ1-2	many	CASSGRTENYGYTF	TGTGCCAGCAGCGGGCGGACCGAAAACTATGGCTACACCTTC
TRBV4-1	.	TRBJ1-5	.	CASSYESRGQTQHF	TGCGCCAGCAGCTATGAGAGCCGGGGCCAGACCCAGCATTTT
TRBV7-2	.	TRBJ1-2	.	CASSPDDYYGYTF	TGTGCCAGCAGCCCGGATGACTACTATGGCTACACCTTC
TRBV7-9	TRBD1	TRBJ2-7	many	CASSWTTGGYEQYF	TGTGCCAGCAGCTGGACGACAGGGGGGTACGAGCAGTACTTC
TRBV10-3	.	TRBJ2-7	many	CAISDHAQGKQYF	TGTGCCATCAGTGATCACGCACAGGGAAAGCAGTACTTC
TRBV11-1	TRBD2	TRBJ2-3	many	CASSMGLAGLSTDTQYF	TGTGCCAGCAGCATGGGACTAGCGGGACTTAGCACAGATACGCAGTATTTT
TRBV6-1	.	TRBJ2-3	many	CASSGDHADTQYF	TGTGCCAGCAGTGGGGACCACGCAGATACGCAGTATTTT
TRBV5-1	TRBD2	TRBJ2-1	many	CASSLILAVNNEQFF	TGCGCCAGCAGCTTGATCCTAGCGGTTAACAATGAGCAGTTCTTC
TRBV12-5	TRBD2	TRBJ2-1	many	CASGSPSGSSYNEQFF	TGTGCTAGTGGTTCCCCTAGCGGGAGCTCCTACAATGAGCAGTTCTTC
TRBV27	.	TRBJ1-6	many	CASSPRTATLNSPLHF	TGTGCCAGCAGTCCACGAACCGCTACTCTGAATTCACCCCTCCACTTT
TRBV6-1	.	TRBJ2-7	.	CASSTRDSLSYEQYF	TGTGCCAGCAGTACCCGGGACTCCCTCTCCTACGAGCAGTACTTC
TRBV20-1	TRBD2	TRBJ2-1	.	CSARALASGSSYNEQFF	TGCAGTGCTAGGGCCCTCGCTAGCGGGAGCTCCTACAATGAGCAGTTCTTC
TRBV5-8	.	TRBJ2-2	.	CASSNRPTGELVF	TGTGCCAGCAGCAATCGACCAACCGGGGAGCTGGTTTTT
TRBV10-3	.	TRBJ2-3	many	CAINGGTDTQYF	TGTGCCATCAACGGAGGCACAGATACGCAGTATTTT
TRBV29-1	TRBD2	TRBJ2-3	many	CSVRGLAGPTDTQYF	TGCAGCGTGAGGGGACTAGCGGGGCCCACAGATACGCAGTATTTT
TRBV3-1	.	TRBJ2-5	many	CASSPARDGGQYF	TGTGCCAGCAGCCCCGCGCGGGACGGGGGCCAGTACTTC
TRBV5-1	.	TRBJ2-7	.	CASSGGTSYEQYF	TGCGCCAGCAGCGGGGGGACCTCCTACGAGCAGTACTTC
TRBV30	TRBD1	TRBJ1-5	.	CAWSLGQKNQPQHF	TGTGCCTGGAGCTTGGGACAGAAGAATCAGCCCCAGCATTTT
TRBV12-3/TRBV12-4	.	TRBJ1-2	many	CASSLFQAIGYTF	TGTGCCAGCAGTTTATTCCAGGCTATAGGCTACACCTTC
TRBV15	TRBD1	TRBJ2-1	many	CATSRDRGQGYNEQFF	TGTGCCACCAGCAGAGATCGTGGACAGGGTTACAATGAGCAGTTCTTC
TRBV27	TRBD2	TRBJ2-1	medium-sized	CASSRTSGGYNEQFF	TGTGCCAGCAGTAGGACTAGCGGGGGCTACAATGAGCAGTTCTTC
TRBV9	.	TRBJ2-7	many	CASSLDQDEQYF	TGTGCCAGCAGCCTGGACCAGGACGAGCAGTACTTC
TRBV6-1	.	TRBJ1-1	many	CASSEYGGNTEAFF	TGTGCCAGCAGTGAATACGGCGGGAACACTGAAGCTTTCTTT